Sequencing of this T cell receptor beta chain was carried out in a study of preoperative IRX-2 immunotherapy in early breast cancer. Profiling relied on immunoSEQ multiplex PCR, and the TCRdb table lists in-frame clones only, not all of them. This sample carries 25,000 to 35,000 clones, 82% of them seen once, and the ten largest clones take about 3.3%. Germline CDR1 reads SQVTM; CDR2 reads ANQGSEA. The V gene lost 5 bases and the J gene lost 4 bases, with 11 bases spanning the gap. The CDR3 is made up of 13 amino acids. Treatment denoted: preoperative locoregional IRX-2 cytokine immunotherapy. This phase Ib study tested locoregional IRX-2 cytokine immunotherapy given before surgery.

The specimen was collected from a patient treated with IRX-2 immunotherapy. The source is a human donor with breast cancer. The gene calls are TRBV29-1 and TRBJ1-4; D not certain. CDR3 loop: CSVLLRFNEKLFF. The CDR3 DNA is TGCAGCGTTCTCCTGAGGTTTAATGAAAAACTGTTTTTT.